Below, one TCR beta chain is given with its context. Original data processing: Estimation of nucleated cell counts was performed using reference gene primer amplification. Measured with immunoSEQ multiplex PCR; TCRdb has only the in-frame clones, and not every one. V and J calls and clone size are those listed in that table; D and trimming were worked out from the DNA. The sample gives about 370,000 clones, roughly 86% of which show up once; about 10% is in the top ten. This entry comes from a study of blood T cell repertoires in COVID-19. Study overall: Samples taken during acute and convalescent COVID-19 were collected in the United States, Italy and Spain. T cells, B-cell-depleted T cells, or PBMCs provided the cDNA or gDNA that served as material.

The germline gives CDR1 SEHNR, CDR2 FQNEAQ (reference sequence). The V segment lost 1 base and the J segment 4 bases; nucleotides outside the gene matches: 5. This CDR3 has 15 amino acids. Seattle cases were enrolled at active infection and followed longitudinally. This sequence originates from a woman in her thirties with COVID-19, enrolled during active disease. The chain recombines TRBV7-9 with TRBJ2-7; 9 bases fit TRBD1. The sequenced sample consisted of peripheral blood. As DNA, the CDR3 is TGTGCCAGCAGCTTAGTGGGGACAGGGCGTTACGAGCAGTACTTC. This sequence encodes CASSLVGTGRYEQYF.